This TCR beta chain was captured in a study of beta chain features in type 1 diabetes. Study results and limitations: Shortening of TCRB CDR3s, moderate but significant, appeared in all four CD4+ subsets of Type 1 diabetes patients.

This clone was seen a handful of times. Its antigen is unidentified. Other DNA sequences from this sample encode an identical CDR3 as well. Germline V gene lookup returns CDR1 KGHSH and CDR2 LQKENI. The CDR3 extends over 13 amino acids. Between the trimmed V and J ends, which lost 2 bases and 1 base, there was a span of 6 bases. As every portion of the isolated RNA was reverse transcribed, the sequencing read expressed TCRB transcripts. This table comes from immunoSEQ multiplex PCR, and its TCRdb copy is limited to in-frame clones, with some not included. The sample holds approximately 280,000 clones; 15% are singletons and the top ten take around 0.015%.

The sequence was collected from a young man with type 1 diabetes. This chain connects TRBV18 to TRBJ2-7; TRBD1 is a possible D gene (5 bases). Sample: naive CD4+ T cells from blood. The CDR3 protein is CASSPSGSYEQYF. CDR3 coding DNA: TGTGCCAGCTCACCATCAGGGTCCTACGAGCAGTACTTC. The full variable domain, with the rest looked up from reference TRBV18 and TRBJ2-7, is NAGVMQNPRHLVRRRGQEARLRCSPMKGHSHVYWYRQLPEEGLKFMVYLQKENIIDESGMPKERFSAEFPKEGPSILRIQQVVRGDSAAYFCASSPSGSYEQYFGPGTRLTVT.